The T cell receptor (beta chain) under discussion was sequenced for a study of blood T cell repertoires in COVID-19. Overall study: Samples of COVID-19 (acute and convalescent) were obtained from the United States, Italy and Spain. The analysed material was cDNA or gDNA that came from T cells, B-cell-depleted T cells, or PBMCs.

The CDR3 covers 13 residues. Germline values: CDR1 MNHEY, CDR2 SVGEGT. Trimming at V came to 2 bases and at J to 7 bases, leaving 3 bases not matched to a gene. Authors' methods: The authors estimated nucleated cell counts from reference gene primer amplification. Generated by immunoSEQ multiplex PCR, the TCRdb table keeps only in-frame clones and is missing some. D and trimming were read from the DNA, whereas the V and J calls and clone size are those reported in that table. This sample has more than 140,000 clones; more than 65% occur once, and the top ten carry around 7.2%. The sequencing sample was made of peripheral blood. The chain recombines TRBV6-2 or TRBV6-3 with TRBJ1-1; 8 nucleotides match TRBD1. The TCR originated in a woman aged 45-60 years in a cohort sampled during active or convalescent COVID-19. The DNA for the CDR3 is TGTGCCAGCAGTTACACAGGACAGGGTGAAGCTTTCTTT. As protein: CASSYTGQGEAFF.